The 26 T cell receptor beta chains given below trace back to one sample, sequenced in a study of shared clonotypes between healthy human individuals. Repertoires were generated with immunoSEQ multiplex PCR, while TCRdb's copy carries only in-frame clones and drops some. Here the sample spans fewer than 3 million clones, about nine tenths being singletons. Sequenced: naive CD4+ T cells from PBMCs. The subset is: CD45RA+ positively selected. All receptors come from a man aged 18 to 30 in good health. Some clones in this sample may be carry-over from other donors' samples.

CDR3 in amino acids: CSVVGHFSYEQYF. CDR3 coding DNA: TGCAGCGTTGTGGGGCACTTCTCCTACGAGCAGTACTTC. This chain joins TRBV29-1 and TRBJ2-5; D may be TRBD1 (5 bases). The J call may be incorrect, as the DNA end agrees better with TRBJ2-7. The CDR3 is 13 amino acids. Germline CDR1 reads SQVTM; CDR2 reads ANQGSEA.

A word on this clone: Other DNA sequences of this sample code for an identical CDR3. V and J are TRBV7-2 and TRBJ2-5, with 8 bases that match TRBD1. Germline values: CDR1 SGHTA, CDR2 FQGNSA. The junction had 7 bases not matched to a gene; V was cut back by 5 bases and J by 5 bases. The CDR3 sequence is 14 residues long. CDR3 DNA sequence: TGTGCCAGCAGCGCTGACAGGGGAAGGGAGACCCAGTACTTC. It is translated as CASSADRGRETQYF.

The chain combines TRBV7-2 with TRBJ2-7, with 9 bases identical to TRBD1. The trim removed 2 bases at V and 3 bases at J, leaving 2 bases unmatched. CDR1 SGHTA and CDR2 FQGNSA come from the germline V gene. The CDR3 is 14 amino acids. CDR3 in amino acids: CASSLRTGVYEQYF. CDR3 in DNA: TGTGCCAGCAGCTTAAGGACAGGGGTCTACGAGCAGTACTTC.

The V and J genes are TRBV7-2 and TRBJ2-7, with 7 bases matching TRBD1. The CDR3 is made up of 14 amino acids. Germline CDR1 SGHTA, CDR2 FQGNSA. Trimming removed 5 bases from V and 3 bases from J; junction bases left unmatched: 7. The DNA of the CDR3 is TGTGCCAGCAGCCCGCTGACAGGGAACTACGAGCAGTACTTC. It encodes CASSPLTGNYEQYF.

This clone was detected a few times. This chain uses TRBV4-2 with TRBJ1-2; 10 bases line up with TRBD1. V dropped 4 bases and J dropped 4; count of bases not matched to a gene: 6. The length of the CDR3 is 15 residues. Germline values: CDR1 LGHNA, CDR2 YNFKEQ. The CDR3 nucleotides are TGTGCCAGCAGCCCTGGGACAGGGGACAGCTATGGCTACACCTTC. This translates into CASSPGTGDSYGYTF.

J is TRBJ2-7 and V is TRBV14, with D uncertain. The CDR3 totals 14 residues. Germline CDR1 SGHDN, CDR2 FVKESK. Trimming removed 3 bases at V and 3 bases at J, with 12 bases between. The chain's CDR3 is CASSHSGRFYEQYF. CDR3 coding DNA: TGTGCCAGCAGCCATTCGGGCAGGTTCTACGAGCAGTACTTC.

V usage is TRBV7-6 and J usage is TRBJ2-7; TRBD1 or TRBD2 may be the D gene (5 bases each). V was cut by 0 bases and J by 1 base, with 22 bases left in between. CDR1 and CDR2 from the germline V gene are SGHVS and FNYEAQ. This CDR3 is built from 19 residues. CDR3: CASSLARDSWTGPSYEQYF. The DNA of the CDR3 is TGTGCCAGCAGCTTAGCTCGCGACAGCTGGACTGGCCCTTCCTACGAGCAGTACTTC.

The chain couples TRBV5-4 to TRBJ2-4; a possible D gene is TRBD1 (7 bases). This CDR3 is 17 amino acids long. Trimming cost V 4 bases and J 1 base, with 18 bases left between them. Looked up from germline, CDR1 is SGHNT and CDR2 is YYREEE (reference sequence). This CDR3 is CASSTPAGQPAKNIQYF. As DNA, the CDR3 is TGTGCCAGCAGCACACCCGCGGGACAGCCTGCCAAAAACATTCAGTACTTC.

The CDR3 is CASSHERGPPYEQYF. The CDR3 nucleotides are TGTGCCAGCAGCCATGAGCGGGGACCACCCTACGAGCAGTACTTC. The gene calls are TRBV6-5 and TRBJ2-7, with 7 positions matching TRBD2. The CDR3 totals 15 residues. In germline, CDR1 is MNHEY, CDR2 SVGAGI. Trimming took 6 bases from V and 2 from J; bases not matched to a gene: 10.

J is TRBJ2-5 and V is TRBV5-6, with 8 bases lining up with TRBD1. The germline CDR1 and CDR2 sequences are SGHDT and YYEEEE. V lost 0 bases and J lost 7; bases outside the gene matches: 5. The CDR3 consists of 14 residues. Here the CDR3 DNA reads TGTGCCAGCAGCTTGGAGCGGACAGGGAGGACCCAGTACTTC. It translates to CASSLERTGRTQYF.

This chain uses TRBV14 with TRBJ2-7, with 7 positions matching TRBD2. The germline gives CDR1 SGHDN, CDR2 FVKESK. CDR3 length: 16 amino acids. The trim removed 1 base at V and 1 base at J, leaving 7 bases unmatched. The CDR3 DNA follows: TGTGCCAGCAGCCAAGTTGGGCTAGCGGAGTCCTACGAGCAGTACTTC. Protein sequence: CASSQVGLAESYEQYF.

The V gene is TRBV7-9, the J gene TRBJ2-7; 9 bases agree with TRBD1. CDR1 SEHNR and CDR2 FQNEAQ come from the germline V gene (reference sequence). The CDR3 has 16 amino acids. After removal of 0 bases from V and 1 base from J, the junction contained 4 bases not matched to a gene. The CDR3 loop reads CASSLATGTGSYEQYF. The CDR3 nucleotides are TGTGCCAGCAGCTTAGCCACCGGGACAGGGTCCTACGAGCAGTACTTC.

V and J are TRBV6-1 and TRBJ1-5, with no clear D. The CDR3 has 16 amino acids. The V end lost 2 bases, the J end lost 0 bases, and 11 bases lay between the germline ends. Per the germline V gene, CDR1 is MNHNS and CDR2 is SASEGT. CDR3 residues: CASSEIVQNSNQPQHF. DNA of the CDR3: TGTGCCAGCAGTGAAATAGTCCAAAATAGCAATCAGCCCCAGCATTTT.

The chain joins TRBV7-3 to TRBJ1-5, with 11 positions matching TRBD1. V gave up 5 bases and J gave up 0 bases; unmatched junction bases: 9. The CDR3 length is 18 residues. Looked up from germline, CDR1 is SGHTA and CDR2 is FQGTGA. The CDR3 loop reads CASSLGQGAIISNQPQHF. As DNA, the CDR3 is TGTGCCAGCAGCCTAGGACAGGGGGCTATCATTAGCAATCAGCCCCAGCATTTT.

In the case of this clone: Its ends do not fully match the called genes, so a read error is possible. The chain recombines TRBV29-1 with TRBJ2-7; D is perhaps TRBD1 or TRBD2 (6 bases each). The germline V gene encodes CDR1 SQVTM and CDR2 ANQGSEA. The CDR3 covers 14 residues. CDR3 DNA sequence: TGCAGCGTGGAAGCAGGGCTCACAGGGAGGGAGCAGTACTTC. Encoded protein: CSVEAGLTGREQYF.

This sequence joins TRBV21-1 and TRBJ1-5; the DNA was not compared with TRBD1, the D call given in the table. TRBV21-1 is termed a pseudogene. The CDR3 is 15 amino acids. The DNA of the CDR3 is TGTGCCAGCAGCAGTATCGGGACAGGGCTTTACCCCCAGCATTTT. Its translation: CASSSIGTGLYPQHF.

The rearrangement links TRBV5-1 to TRBJ2-1; 9 bases align to TRBD1. Germline V lookup: CDR1 SGHRS, CDR2 YFSETQ. After removal of 2 bases from V and 3 bases from J, the junction contained 6 bases not matched to a gene. The CDR3 contains 16 residues. In nucleotides, the CDR3 is TGCGCCAGCAGCTTCGCCGGGACAGGGTACTACAATGAGCAGTTCTTC. Translating it yields CASSFAGTGYYNEQFF. Full variable domain (missing parts from reference TRBV5-1 and TRBJ2-1): KAGVTQTPRYLIKTRGQQVTLSCSPISGHRSVSWYQQTPGQGLQFLFEYFSETQRNKGNFPGRFSGRQFSNSRSEMNVSTLELGDSALYLCASSFAGTGYYNEQFFGPGTRLTVL.

The chain joins TRBV7-2 to TRBJ2-7; possible D gene TRBD2, 6 bases. Trimming removed 5 bases from V and 4 bases from J, with 21 bases in between. The CDR3 has 16 residues. Germline V gene data show CDR1 as SGHTA and CDR2 as FQGNSA. The CDR3 sequence is CASSPIGERVTYEQYF. In nucleotides, the CDR3 is TGTGCCAGCAGCCCGATAGGGGAGCGGGTAACTTACGAGCAGTACTTC. The variable domain in full, with the rest retrieved from reference TRBV7-2 and TRBJ2-7, is GAGVSQSPSNKVTEKGKDVELRCDPISGHTALYWYRQSLGQGLEFLIYFQGNSAPDKSGLPSDRFSAERTGGSVSTLTIQRTQQEDSAVYLCASSPIGERVTYEQYFGPGTRLTVT.

This clone was recorded once. The same CDR3 also results from other DNA sequences found in this sample. The gene calls are TRBV2 and TRBJ2-2, with D maybe TRBD1 (7 bases). With 2 bases removed from V and 3 bases from J, the gap between germline ends came to 13 bases. CDR3 length equals 16 residues. The germline gives CDR1 SNHLY, CDR2 FYNNEI. The chain's CDR3 is CASSERRGLDTGELFF. The DNA of the CDR3 is TGTGCCAGCAGTGAAAGGAGGGGGCTCGACACCGGGGAGCTGTTTTTT.

V gene TRBV2 combines with J gene TRBJ2-2; D call uncertain. CDR1 and CDR2 from the germline V gene are SNHLY and FYNNEI. V lost 4 bases, J lost 1 base, and 7 bases lay in between. The CDR3 runs to 14 residues. CDR3 bases: TGTGCCAGCAGTGGACCACTGAACACCGGGGAGCTGTTTTTT. Amino acid sequence: CASSGPLNTGELFF.

The chain couples TRBV30 to TRBJ1-2; TRBD1 might be the D (5 bases). CDR3 size: 13 residues. Germline-derived CDR1 and CDR2 are GTSNPN and SVGIG (reference sequence). V shed 3 bases and J shed 0 bases, with 8 bases lying between them. CDR3 amino acids: CAWSEDTNYGYTF. The CDR3 DNA sequence: TGTGCCTGGAGCGAGGACACTAACTATGGCTACACCTTC.

As regards this clone: This sample also contains other DNA sequences that code for the same CDR3. The chain has TRBV18 and TRBJ2-5, with 7 bases that match TRBD1. J lost 3 bases, V lost 2 bases, and 3 bases had no gene match. Germline CDR1 is KGHSH and CDR2 is LQKENI. This CDR3 region has 14 residues. CDR3 in amino acids: CASSPTTGEETQYF. The CDR3 nucleotides are TGTGCCAGCTCACCAACTACAGGGGAAGAGACCCAGTACTTC.

The CDR3 region has the DNA TGTGCCAGCACCTTCAACCCCGGGACCCCCTCGGAGCAGTTCTTC. Translation: CASTFNPGTPSEQFF. The chain carries TRBV6-5 and TRBJ2-1; D tentatively reads TRBD1 or TRBD2 (5 bases each). The CDR3 contains 15 residues. The germline V and J ends were trimmed by 7 bases and 10 bases, with 23 bases remaining between them. Germline CDR1 MNHEY, CDR2 SVGAGI.

This rearrangement joins TRBV5-4 to TRBJ2-1; D remains unclear. Looked up from germline, CDR1 is SGHNT and CDR2 is YYREEE (reference sequence). This CDR3 contains 13 residues. V lost 2 bases and J 15 bases, leaving 18 bases between the germline ends. CDR3 nucleotide sequence: TGTGCCAGCAGCTTAGATAGGTTGGGCACGCGGTTCTTC. It codes for CASSLDRLGTRFF.

The V call is TRBV6-1, the J call TRBJ2-5; 7 nucleotides match TRBD1. From germline, CDR1 is MNHNS and CDR2 SASEGT. Germline trimming cut 9 bases from V and 2 bases from J; bases unmatched to any gene: 9. This CDR3 is built from 14 residues. CDR3 protein: CASTTGDLQETQYF. The CDR3 region has the DNA TGTGCCAGTACTACAGGGGATCTACAAGAGACCCAGTACTTC.

A word on this clone: Other nucleotide sequences from this sample produce the same CDR3. The V call is TRBV7-9, the J call TRBJ2-2; D is unresolved. Germline-derived CDR1 and CDR2 are SEHNR and FQNEAQ (reference sequence). This CDR3 has 13 amino acids. Trimming removed 3 bases from V and 6 bases from J, with 8 bases in between. DNA of the CDR3: TGTGCCAGCAGCTTCACGGGCCCCGGGGAGCTGTTTTTT. This codes for CASSFTGPGELFF.